These 25 T cell receptor beta chains were sequenced from one sample in a study of beta chain features in type 1 diabetes. These receptors' antigens are unknown. Sequencing targeted expressed TCRB transcripts, as all isolated RNA had been reverse transcribed. Repertoires were generated with immunoSEQ multiplex PCR, while TCRdb's copy carries only in-frame clones and drops some. This table has 250,000 to 300,000 clones, around 22% appearing once. Whole-study results and caveats: Across all four CD4+ subsets, people with type 1 diabetes showed modestly shorter TCRB CDR3s.

The specimen sequenced was naive CD4+ T cells from blood. Receptors originate from a woman aged 25 to 39 with type 1 diabetes.

This clone was observed a few times. Other DNA sequences from this sample encode an identical CDR3 as well. The J gene is TRBJ2-1, the V gene TRBV29-1; D is undetermined. Trimming pared 7 bases from V and 4 bases from J, leaving 5 bases between. There are 10 residues in the CDR3. CDR1 is SQVTM, CDR2 ANQGSEA, per germline. The CDR3 coding sequence is TGCAGCGCTACTTACAATGAGCAGTTCTTC. Its translation: CSATYNEQFF.

J is TRBJ2-1 and V is TRBV2; 7 nucleotides agree with TRBD2. Losses at the gene ends were 4 bases for V and 6 bases for J; bases not matched to a gene: 6. In germline, CDR1 is SNHLY, CDR2 FYNNEI. This CDR3 region has 14 residues. For the CDR3, the DNA is TGTGCCAGCAGTGTGGGGGGGGGAATCAATGAGCAGTTCTTC. It codes for CASSVGGGINEQFF.

The chain couples TRBV5-4 to TRBJ2-7; 10 nucleotides agree with TRBD1. V lost 3 bases and J lost 2; bases outside the gene matches: 5. The CDR3 extends over 15 amino acids. Germline V gives CDR1 SGHNT, CDR2 YYREEE (reference sequence). CDR3 residues: CASSSEDRGTYEQYF. Written as DNA, the CDR3 is TGTGCCAGCAGCTCGGAGGACAGGGGGACCTACGAGCAGTACTTC.

The chain's CDR3 is CATQAGGPDEQYF. DNA for the CDR3: TGTGCCACCCAAGCGGGAGGGCCGGACGAGCAGTACTTC. V gene TRBV6-6 combines with J gene TRBJ2-7; 10 bases align to TRBD2. CDR1 MNHNY and CDR2 SVGAGI come from the germline V gene (reference sequence). V was pared by 10 bases and J by 5 bases, with 8 bases of the junction left unmatched. There are 13 residues in the CDR3.

As regards this clone: Additional DNA sequences in this sample encode the identical CDR3. J is TRBJ2-3 and V is TRBV30; D is possibly TRBD1 (5 bases). V lost 0 bases and J 4 bases, leaving 5 bases between the germline ends. Germline CDR1 reads GTSNPN; CDR2 reads SVGIG (reference sequence). The CDR3 totals 12 residues. As DNA, the CDR3 is TGTGCCTGGAGTGTAGGGGCAGATACGCAGTATTTT. Protein product: CAWSVGADTQYF.

This clone was counted between two and nine times. This rearrangement joins TRBV6-4 to TRBJ2-3, with 9 bases identical to TRBD1. V was clipped by 4 bases and J by 1 base; unmatched bases: 3. The V gene's germline CDR1 is MRHNA and CDR2 SNTAGT. The CDR3 consists of 15 residues. CDR3 bases: TGTGCCAGCAGTGCGGGACAGGGCCGCACAGATACGCAGTATTTT. As protein: CASSAGQGRTDTQYF.

The chain recombines TRBV30 with TRBJ2-3; D unresolved. Trimming took 6 bases from V and 6 from J, leaving 13 bases between them. CDR1 and CDR2 from the germline V gene are GTSNPN and SVGIG (reference sequence). CDR3 length: 12 amino acids. CDR3 region: CACSQSSDTQYF. In DNA form, the CDR3 reads TGTGCCTGCTCACAGTCCTCGGATACGCAGTATTTT.

J is TRBJ2-2 and V is TRBV30; D is possibly TRBD2 (6 bases). V lost 0 bases and J lost 1, with 9 bases in between. Germline CDR1 is GTSNPN and CDR2 is SVGIG (reference sequence). This CDR3 is built from 15 residues. As DNA, the CDR3 is TGTGCCTGGAGTGTAATGGGGGGGAACACCGGGGAGCTGTTTTTT. Protein product: CAWSVMGGNTGELFF.

The chain couples TRBV28 to TRBJ2-7; D is ambiguous. Germline V gives CDR1 MDHEN, CDR2 SYDVKM. This CDR3 has 12 amino acids. Trimming removed 2 bases from V and 4 bases from J, with 6 bases in between. The CDR3 nucleotides read TGTGCCAGCAGTTTAACAGATTACGAGCAGTACTTC. Translated, it gives CASSLTDYEQYF.

The table lists this clone with a few counts. The rearrangement joins TRBV7-9 to TRBJ1-1, with TRBD1 identical over 7 bases. The junction had 5 bases not matched to a gene; V was cut back by 1 base and J by 0 bases. The CDR3 has 16 amino acids. Germline V gene sequence: CDR1 SEHNR, CDR2 FQNEAQ (reference sequence). CDR3: CASSLGWDSMNTEAFF. CDR3 nucleotides: TGTGCCAGCAGCTTAGGTTGGGACAGTATGAACACTGAAGCTTTCTTT.

This clone was observed a handful of times. V usage is TRBV2 and J usage is TRBJ2-4; D is possibly TRBD1 (5 bases). Trimming cost V 2 bases and J 7 bases, with 6 bases left between them. The CDR3 runs 12 residues. The germline CDR1 and CDR2 sequences are SNHLY and FYNNEI. The CDR3 DNA reads TGTGCCAGCAGTGAAAGACAGAACATTCAGTACTTC. The encoded protein is CASSERQNIQYF.

CDR3 sequence: CASSKQGDTEAFF. In nucleotides, the CDR3 is TGTGCCAGCAGCAAACAGGGAGACACTGAAGCTTTCTTT. V usage is TRBV7-9 and J usage is TRBJ1-1; tentatively, D is TRBD1 (6 bases). The CDR3 extends over 13 amino acids. Trimming removed 5 bases at V and 3 bases at J, with 10 bases between. The V gene's germline CDR1 is SEHNR and CDR2 FQNEAQ (reference sequence).

The rearrangement links TRBV5-4 to TRBJ2-7, with 8 bases identical to TRBD1. Per the germline V gene, CDR1 is SGHNT and CDR2 is YYREEE (reference sequence). V shed 9 bases and J 3 bases; nucleotides not matched to a gene: 8. CDR3 size: 13 residues. The CDR3 nucleotides are TGTGCCACAAAACGGACAGGGCTCTACGAGCAGTACTTC. Amino acids: CATKRTGLYEQYF.

This clone was counted a few times. The CDR3 nucleotides are TGTGCCAGCAGCTCGGCCACCGGGGAGACCCAGTACTTC. Protein: CASSSATGETQYF. The chain carries TRBV5-6 and TRBJ2-5, with unresolved D. The CDR3 runs to 13 residues. Germline V gives CDR1 SGHDT, CDR2 YYEEEE. The V end lost 3 bases, the J end lost 5 bases, and 11 bases lay between the germline ends.

On this clone itself: The sample contains more than one DNA sequence encoding this CDR3. The chain links TRBV28 to TRBJ2-7, with 7 nucleotides matching TRBD1. Germline values: CDR1 MDHEN, CDR2 SYDVKM. The CDR3 runs to 13 residues. V was pared by 3 bases and J by 4 bases, with 3 bases of the junction left unmatched. CDR3: CASSLGQSYEQYF. CDR3 bases: TGTGCCAGCAGTTTGGGACAGTCGTACGAGCAGTACTTC.

The chain couples TRBV19 to TRBJ1-4, with 10 bases matching TRBD1. Trimming removed 5 bases from V and 3 bases from J; junction bases left unmatched: 3. The V gene's germline CDR1 is LNHDA and CDR2 SQIVND (reference sequence). CDR3 length: 15 amino acids. CDR3 sequence (DNA): TGTGCCAGTAGTGACAGGGGGCGATCTAATGAAAAACTGTTTTTT. Protein product: CASSDRGRSNEKLFF.

The gene calls are TRBV28 and TRBJ1-1, with D unclear. CDR1 and CDR2 from the germline V gene are MDHEN and SYDVKM. Trimming pared 7 bases from V and 0 bases from J, leaving 12 bases between. The CDR3 runs to 14 residues. The CDR3 DNA reads TGTGCCAGCACCGTGCAATCTATGAACACTGAAGCTTTCTTT. Its translation is CASTVQSMNTEAFF.

Points on this clone: Other DNA sequences of this sample code for an identical CDR3. The V and J genes are TRBV28 and TRBJ2-1, with a weak D call TRBD2 (5 bases). Germline V gene sequence: CDR1 MDHEN, CDR2 SYDVKM. This CDR3 spans 11 amino acids. The ends were cut back, 3 bases at V and 9 bases at J, with 6 bases in the middle. The CDR3, as DNA: TGTGCCAGCAGTTTTCGGGGTGAGCAGTTCTTC. Protein: CASSFRGEQFF.

This chain connects TRBV2 to TRBJ1-2, with a weak D call TRBD1 (5 bases). Deletions cut 7 bases from V and 4 bases from J, with 10 bases between. The CDR3 contains 12 residues. The germline V gene has CDR1 SNHLY and CDR2 FYNNEI. The DNA for the CDR3 is TGTGCCAGCACGGAGGGGACCTATGGCTACACCTTC. This gives the protein CASTEGTYGYTF.

This clone was recorded a few times. V and J are TRBV9 and TRBJ2-3, with D perhaps matching TRBD1 (6 bases). The V gene's germline CDR1 is SGDLS and CDR2 YYNGEE. V lost 0 bases and J 4 bases, leaving 15 bases between the germline ends. The CDR3 sequence is 16 residues long. CDR3 sequence (DNA): TGTGCCAGCAGCGTAGTCGCCTTGGGGGCTCCAGATACGCAGTATTTT. Translated, it gives CASSVVALGAPDTQYF.

The chain uses TRBV5-1 and TRBJ1-1; 9 nucleotides match TRBD1. Germline V lookup: CDR1 SGHRS, CDR2 YFSETQ. V lost 7 bases, J lost 5 bases, and 9 bases stayed unmatched. This CDR3 has 14 amino acids. The CDR3 region has the DNA TGCGCCAGCTGTACGGGACAGGGTGGTACTGAAGCTTTCTTT. As protein: CASCTGQGGTEAFF.

This clone was seen a few times. This sequence joins TRBV2 and TRBJ1-2; no clear D gene. Between the trimmed V and J ends, which lost 3 bases and 6 bases, there was a span of 11 bases. The germline gives CDR1 SNHLY, CDR2 FYNNEI. CDR3 size: 13 residues. The CDR3 loop reads CASSEELSHGYTF. The CDR3 coding sequence is TGTGCCAGCAGTGAGGAGTTGTCCCATGGCTACACCTTC. The whole variable domain, remainder taken from reference TRBV2 and TRBJ1-2, is EPEVTQTPSHQVTQMGQEVILRCVPISNHLYFYWYRQILGQKVEFLVSFYNNEISEKSEIFDDQFSVERPDGSNFTLKIRSTKLEDSAMYFCASSEELSHGYTFGSGTRLTVV.

CDR3 nucleotides: TGTGCCAGCAGCTTAGATCGCCAGACTGGAGAGACCCAGTACTTC. Amino acid sequence: CASSLDRQTGETQYF. The chain recombines TRBV7-8 with TRBJ2-5; the D is unclear. The germline V and J ends were trimmed by 1 base and 4 bases, with 13 bases remaining between them. The germline V gene encodes CDR1 SGHVS and CDR2 FQNEAQ. The CDR3 has 15 residues.

This chain links TRBV4-1 with TRBJ2-4; 9 bases are a match to TRBD1. The CDR3 is 14 amino acids. Losses at the gene ends were 3 bases for V and 6 bases for J; bases not matched to a gene: 3. The V gene's germline CDR1 is MGHRA and CDR2 YSYEKL. CDR3 DNA sequence: TGCGCCAGCAGCCAGCCGGGACAGGGAAACATTCAGTACTTC. It specifies CASSQPGQGNIQYF.

The J gene is TRBJ1-3, the V gene TRBV29-1, with a possible D match to TRBD1 (6 bases). The V end was cut by 7 bases, the J end by 10 bases, with 20 bases between. Germline CDR1 is SQVTM and CDR2 is ANQGSEA. This CDR3 has 13 residues. The CDR3 here is CSATWDTSGTIYF. The CDR3 DNA follows: TGCAGCGCAACGTGGGACACAAGTGGAACCATATATTTT.